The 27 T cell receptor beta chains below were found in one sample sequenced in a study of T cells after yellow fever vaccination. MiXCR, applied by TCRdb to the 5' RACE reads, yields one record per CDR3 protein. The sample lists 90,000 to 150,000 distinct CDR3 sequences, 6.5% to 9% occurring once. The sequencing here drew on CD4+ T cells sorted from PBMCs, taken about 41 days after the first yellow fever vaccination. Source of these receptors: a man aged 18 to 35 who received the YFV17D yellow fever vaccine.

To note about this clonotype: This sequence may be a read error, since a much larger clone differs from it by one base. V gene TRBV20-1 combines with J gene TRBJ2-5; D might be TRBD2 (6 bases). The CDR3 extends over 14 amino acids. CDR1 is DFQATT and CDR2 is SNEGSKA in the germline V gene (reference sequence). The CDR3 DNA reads TGCTGTCAAACGGTTCCGGGACTGCAAGGGACCCAGTACTTC. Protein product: CCQTVPGLQGTQYF.

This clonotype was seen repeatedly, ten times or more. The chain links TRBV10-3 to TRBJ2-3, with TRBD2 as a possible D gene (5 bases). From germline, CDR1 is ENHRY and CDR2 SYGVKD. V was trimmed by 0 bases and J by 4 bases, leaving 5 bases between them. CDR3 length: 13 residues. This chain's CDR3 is CAISESRADTQYF. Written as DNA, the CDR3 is TGTGCCATCAGTGAGTCGAGGGCAGATACGCAGTATTTT.

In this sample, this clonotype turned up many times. CDR3 sequence (DNA): TGTGCCAGCAGCTTAGCCGGGCGTGAGCAGTTCTTC. This encodes CASSLAGREQFF. The rearrangement uses TRBV7-3 and TRBJ2-1; the D is unclear. Trimming took 2 bases from V and 9 from J, leaving 8 bases between them. Germline lookup yields CDR1 SGHTA and CDR2 FQGTGA. The CDR3 contains 12 residues.

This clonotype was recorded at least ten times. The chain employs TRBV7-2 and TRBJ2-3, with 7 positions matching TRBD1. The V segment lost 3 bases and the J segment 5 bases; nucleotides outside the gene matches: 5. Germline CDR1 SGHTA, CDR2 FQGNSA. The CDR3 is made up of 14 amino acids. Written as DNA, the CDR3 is TGTGCCAGCAGCTTCGACAGGGCGAGAGATACGCAGTATTTT. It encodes CASSFDRARDTQYF. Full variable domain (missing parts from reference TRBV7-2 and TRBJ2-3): GAGVSQSPSNKVTEKGKDVELRCDPISGHTALYWYRQSLGQGLEFLIYFQGNSAPDKSGLPSDRFSAERTGGSVSTLTIQRTQQEDSAVYLCASSFDRARDTQYFGPGTRLTVL.

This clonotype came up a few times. This CDR3 is CASSQGVGGLAGGLSYEQYV. The DNA of the CDR3 is TGCGCCAGCAGCCAAGGGGTCGGGGGACTAGCGGGGGGACTCTCGTACGAGCAGTACGTC. The V gene is TRBV4-3, the J gene TRBJ2-7, with 15 bases aligning to TRBD2. Germline V CDR1 and CDR2: LGHNA, YSLEER. V trimming: 1 base; J trimming: 4 bases; junction bases outside the gene matches: 14. CDR3 length equals 20 residues.

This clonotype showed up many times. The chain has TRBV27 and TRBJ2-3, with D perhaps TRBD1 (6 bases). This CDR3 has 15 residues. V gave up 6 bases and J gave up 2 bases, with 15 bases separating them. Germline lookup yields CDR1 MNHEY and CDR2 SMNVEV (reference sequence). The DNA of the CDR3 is TGTGCCAGCAGGTTAAACAGGGTGGACACAGATACGCAGTATTTT. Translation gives CASRLNRVDTDTQYF.

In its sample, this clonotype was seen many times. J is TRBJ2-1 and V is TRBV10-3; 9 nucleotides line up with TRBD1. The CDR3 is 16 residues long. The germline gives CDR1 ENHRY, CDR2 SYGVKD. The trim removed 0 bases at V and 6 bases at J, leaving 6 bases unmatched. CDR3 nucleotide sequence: TGTGCCATCAGTGAGTCTGTAGGACAGGGGCGCAATGAGCAGTTCTTC. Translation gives CAISESVGQGRNEQFF.

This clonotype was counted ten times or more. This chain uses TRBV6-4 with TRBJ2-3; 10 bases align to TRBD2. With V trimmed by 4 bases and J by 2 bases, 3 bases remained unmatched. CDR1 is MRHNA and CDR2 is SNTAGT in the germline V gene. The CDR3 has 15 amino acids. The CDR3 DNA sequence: TGTGCCAGCAGTGCGAGCGGGGGGGCCACAGATACGCAGTATTTT. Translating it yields CASSASGGATDTQYF.

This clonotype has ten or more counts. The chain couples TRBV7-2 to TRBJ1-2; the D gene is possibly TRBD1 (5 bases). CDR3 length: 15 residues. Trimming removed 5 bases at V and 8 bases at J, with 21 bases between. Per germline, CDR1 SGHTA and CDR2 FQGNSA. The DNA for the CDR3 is TGTGCCAGCAGCCCCCCCGGGGGGACCCAAGGGGGCTACACCTTC. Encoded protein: CASSPPGGTQGGYTF.

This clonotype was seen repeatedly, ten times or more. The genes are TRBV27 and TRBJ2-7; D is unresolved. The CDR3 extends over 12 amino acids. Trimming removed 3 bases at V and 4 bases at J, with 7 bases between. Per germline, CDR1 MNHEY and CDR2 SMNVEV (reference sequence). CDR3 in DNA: TGTGCCAGCAGTTTGTGGTGGTACGAGCAGTACTTC. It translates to CASSLWWYEQYF.

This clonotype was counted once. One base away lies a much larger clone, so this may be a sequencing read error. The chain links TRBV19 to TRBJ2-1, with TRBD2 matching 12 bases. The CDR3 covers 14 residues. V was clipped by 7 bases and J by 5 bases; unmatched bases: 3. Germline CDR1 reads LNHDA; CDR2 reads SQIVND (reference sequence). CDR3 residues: CASTTSGGHNEQFF. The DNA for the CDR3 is TGTGCCAGTACGACTAGCGGGGGACACAATGAGCAGTTCTTC.

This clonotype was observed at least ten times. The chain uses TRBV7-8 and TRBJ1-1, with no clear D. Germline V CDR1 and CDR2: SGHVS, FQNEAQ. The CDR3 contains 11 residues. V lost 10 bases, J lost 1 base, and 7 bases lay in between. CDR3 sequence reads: CATSTNTEAFF. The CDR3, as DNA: TGTGCCACCTCTACGAACACTGAAGCTTTCTTT.

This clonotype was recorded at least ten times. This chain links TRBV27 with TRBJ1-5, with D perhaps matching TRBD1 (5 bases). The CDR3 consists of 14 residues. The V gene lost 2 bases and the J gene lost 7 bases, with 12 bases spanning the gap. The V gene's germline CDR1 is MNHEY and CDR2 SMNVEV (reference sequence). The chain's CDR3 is CASSLGGGWQPQHF. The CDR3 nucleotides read TGTGCCAGCAGTTTAGGGGGGGGTTGGCAGCCCCAGCATTTT.

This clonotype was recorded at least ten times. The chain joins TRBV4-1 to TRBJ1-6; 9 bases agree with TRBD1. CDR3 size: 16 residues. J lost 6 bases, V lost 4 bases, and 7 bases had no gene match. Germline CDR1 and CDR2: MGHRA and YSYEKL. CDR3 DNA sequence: TGCGCCAGCAGCCGAGGACCGGGACAGGGTAATTCACCCCTCCACTTT. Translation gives CASSRGPGQGNSPLHF.

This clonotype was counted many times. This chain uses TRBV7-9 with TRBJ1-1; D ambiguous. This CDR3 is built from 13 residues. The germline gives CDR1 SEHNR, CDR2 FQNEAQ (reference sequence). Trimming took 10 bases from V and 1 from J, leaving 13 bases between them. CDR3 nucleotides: TGTGCCATCCGATTAGGGCCGAACACTGAAGCTTTCTTT. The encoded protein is CAIRLGPNTEAFF.

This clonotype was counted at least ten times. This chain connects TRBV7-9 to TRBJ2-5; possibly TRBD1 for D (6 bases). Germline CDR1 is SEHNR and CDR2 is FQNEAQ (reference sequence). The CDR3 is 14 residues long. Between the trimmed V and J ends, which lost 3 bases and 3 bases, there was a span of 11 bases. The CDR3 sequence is CASSLRSGEETQYF. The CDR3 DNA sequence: TGTGCCAGCAGCTTGCGGTCAGGGGAAGAGACCCAGTACTTC.

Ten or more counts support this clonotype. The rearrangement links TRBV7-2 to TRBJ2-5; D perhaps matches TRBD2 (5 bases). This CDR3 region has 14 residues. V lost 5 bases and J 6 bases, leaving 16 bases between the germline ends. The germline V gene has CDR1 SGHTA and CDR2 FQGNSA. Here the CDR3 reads CASSGPPSWQTQYF. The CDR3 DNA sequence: TGTGCCAGCAGCGGACCGCCTAGCTGGCAGACCCAGTACTTC.

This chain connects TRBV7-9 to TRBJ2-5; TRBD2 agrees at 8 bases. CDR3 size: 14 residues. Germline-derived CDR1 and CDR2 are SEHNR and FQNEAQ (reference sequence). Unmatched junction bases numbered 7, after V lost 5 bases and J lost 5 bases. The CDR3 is CASSPTSVGETQYF. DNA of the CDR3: TGTGCCAGCAGCCCGACTAGCGTCGGGGAGACCCAGTACTTC.

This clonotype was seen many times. CDR3 sequence: CASSLGTGFPGELFF. The CDR3, as DNA: TGTGCCAGCAGCCTAGGGACTGGGTTTCCTGGGGAGCTGTTTTTT. V and J are TRBV7-2 and TRBJ2-2; tentatively, D is TRBD2 (6 bases). CDR3 size: 15 residues. Germline V gives CDR1 SGHTA, CDR2 FQGNSA. Trimming stripped 5 bases from V and 8 bases from J, with 18 bases between.

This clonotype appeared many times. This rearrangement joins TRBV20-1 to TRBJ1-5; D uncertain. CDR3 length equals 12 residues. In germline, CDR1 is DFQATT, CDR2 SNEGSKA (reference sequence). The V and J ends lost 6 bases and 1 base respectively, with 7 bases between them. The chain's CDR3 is CSATISNQPQHF. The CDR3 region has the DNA TGCAGTGCGACGATAAGCAATCAGCCCCAGCATTTT.

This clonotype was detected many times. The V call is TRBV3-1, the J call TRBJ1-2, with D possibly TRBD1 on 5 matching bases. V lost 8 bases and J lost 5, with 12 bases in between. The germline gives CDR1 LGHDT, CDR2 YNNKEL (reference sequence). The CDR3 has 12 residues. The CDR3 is CASGVGGYGYTF. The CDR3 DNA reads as TGTGCCAGCGGCGTCGGGGGATATGGCTACACCTTC.

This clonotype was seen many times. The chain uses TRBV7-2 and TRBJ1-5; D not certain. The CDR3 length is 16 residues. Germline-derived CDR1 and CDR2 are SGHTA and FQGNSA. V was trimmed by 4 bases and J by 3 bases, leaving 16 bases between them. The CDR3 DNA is TGTGCCAGCAGCTCGCAATTCGGACGGGACAATCAGCCCCAGCATTTT. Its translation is CASSSQFGRDNQPQHF.

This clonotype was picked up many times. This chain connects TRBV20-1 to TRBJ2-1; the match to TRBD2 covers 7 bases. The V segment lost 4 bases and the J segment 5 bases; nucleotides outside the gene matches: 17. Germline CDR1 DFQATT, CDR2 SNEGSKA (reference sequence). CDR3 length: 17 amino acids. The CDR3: CSATSSGELFVHNEQFF. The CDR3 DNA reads TGCAGTGCTACGTCCAGCGGGGAGCTATTTGTCCACAATGAGCAGTTCTTC.

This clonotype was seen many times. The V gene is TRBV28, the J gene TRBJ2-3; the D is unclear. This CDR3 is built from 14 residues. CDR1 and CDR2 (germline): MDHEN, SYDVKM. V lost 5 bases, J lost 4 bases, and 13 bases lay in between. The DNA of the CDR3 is TGTGCCAGCAGTCCCGTGGGATTTTCAGATACGCAGTATTTT. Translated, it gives CASSPVGFSDTQYF.

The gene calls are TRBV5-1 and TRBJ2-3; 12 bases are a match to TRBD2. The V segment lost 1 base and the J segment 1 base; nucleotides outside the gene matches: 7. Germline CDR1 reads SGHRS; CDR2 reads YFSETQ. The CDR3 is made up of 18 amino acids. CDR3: CASSLWASGGGRTDTQYF. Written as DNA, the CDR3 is TGCGCCAGCAGCTTGTGGGCTAGCGGGGGGGGACGCACAGATACGCAGTATTTT.

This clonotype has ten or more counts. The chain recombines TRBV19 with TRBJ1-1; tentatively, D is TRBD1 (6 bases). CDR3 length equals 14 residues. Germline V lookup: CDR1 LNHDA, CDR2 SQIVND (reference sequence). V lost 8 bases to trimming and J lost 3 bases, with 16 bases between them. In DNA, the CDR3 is TGTGCCAGTGGACCCTCGGACAGACACACTGAAGCTTTCTTT. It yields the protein CASGPSDRHTEAFF.

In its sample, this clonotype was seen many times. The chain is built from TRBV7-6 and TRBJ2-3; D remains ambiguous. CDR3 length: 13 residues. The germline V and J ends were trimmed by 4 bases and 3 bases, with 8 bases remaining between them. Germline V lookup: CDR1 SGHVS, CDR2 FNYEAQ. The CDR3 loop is CASSSPGTDTQYF. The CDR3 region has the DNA TGTGCCAGCAGCTCACCGGGTACAGATACGCAGTATTTT. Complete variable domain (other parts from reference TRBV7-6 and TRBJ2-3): GAGVSQSPRYKVTKRGQDVALRCDPISGHVSLYWYRQALGQGPEFLTYFNYEAQQDKSGLPNDRFSAERPEGSISTLTIQRTEQRDSAMYRCASSSPGTDTQYFGPGTRLTVL.